One T cell receptor (beta chain) is described in this entry. Its matching antigen is unknown. With a much larger clone just one base away, this may be a read error. This sample was included in a study of breast tumors, draining lymph nodes, adjacent tissues. TCRdb reprocessed the multiplex PCR reads with MiXCR, giving one entry per CDR3 protein. The repertoire holds approximately 40,000 distinct CDR3 sequences, 36% seen once, with approximately 11% in the top ten. Overall study findings and caveats: Findings are consistent with lymph node origin and intratumoral expansion of most tumor T cells. Tumor repertoires ranked between lymph nodes and nontumor tissue in diversity, with V and J gene preferences. Tumor T cell lymph node origin was a supported hypothesis, not proven. Luminal-like breast cancer showed significantly higher tumor–nontumor repertoire similarity than basal-like.

CDR1 MDHEN and CDR2 SYDVKM come from the germline V gene. There are 13 residues in the CDR3. With V trimmed by 5 bases and J by 8 bases, 8 bases remained unmatched. The sequencing input was breast tumor tissue. The origin of this receptor is a female donor with breast cancer. Some clones in this sample may be carry-over from other donors' samples. V usage is TRBV28 and J usage is TRBJ2-7, with 8 bases lining up with TRBD2. CDR3 DNA sequence: TGTGCCAGCAGTAGACTAGCGATGAACAAGCAGTACTTC. Translating it yields CASSRLAMNKQYF.